This T cell receptor (beta chain) was observed in a study of T cells in Graves' hyperthyroidism and ophthalmopathy. Across the whole study: At initial diagnosis, before any treatment had begun, peripheral blood was obtained. Points from the study as a whole: A 13 V-J signature model discriminated ophthalmopathy versus stable hyperthyroidism. Most thyroid clonotypes expanded above 0.001 were also detected in blood.

Trimming shortened V by 8 bases and J by 10 bases, and 14 bases separated the two germline ends. This CDR3 is 10 amino acids long. In germline, CDR1 is DFQATT, CDR2 SNEGSKA (reference sequence). This clonotype has more than one count but fewer than ten. The antigen is unknown. RNA transcripts provided the source from which TCR beta CDR3 regions were amplified. The primer set for the first-round RT-PCR of the TCR CDR3 was HTBI. TCRdb redid the calling of the multiplex PCR reads with MiXCR, one entry per CDR3 protein. The repertoire has over 300,000 distinct CDR3 sequences, roughly 13% of them found once; the top ten carry roughly 35%. Each diagnosis was grounded in clinical symptoms, serum thyroxine and TRAb, thyroid ultrasound, and orbital computed tomography.

The rearrangement links TRBV20-1 to TRBJ1-2; no clear D. This sequence originates from a woman between 35 and 50 years old with Graves' ophthalmopathy. Sequencing input: blood. The CDR3 coding sequence is TGCAGTACCACGTCCAGCGACTACACCTTC. This encodes CSTTSSDYTF.